This T cell receptor (beta chain) was identified during a study of blood T cell repertoires in COVID-19 (dated by TCRdb to 2018 to 2020). Concerning the study at large: Collaborator samples came from the United States, Italy and Spain and covered acute and convalescent phases of COVID-19. Where available, HLA class I and class II types were taken from metadata supplied by the sample provider and were not determined by assay-based typing. Samples were obtained from the ongoing ImmuneRACE study (first 160 participants) and from about 1,300 subjects provided by 6 global collaborators. A freely available public database, intended as a resource for researchers studying the immune response to SARS-CoV-2, is where the repertoires were released. The prospective study material was composed of cDNA or gDNA derived from T cells, B-cell-depleted T cells, or PBMCs. Nearly every sample came with metadata listing a de-identified subject ID, COVID-19 status, age in years and sex. Deeply sampled blood TCRbeta repertoires from subjects exposed to, actively infected with, or recovered from COVID-19 were included in the dataset.

TCRbeta CDR3 regions were amplified from genomic DNA using the immunoSEQ Assay, a bias-controlled multiplex PCR. On the study's bioinformatics: The number of nucleated cells in each sample was estimated from the amplification of reference gene primers within the assay. Sequence reads were collapsed and filtered to measure the absolute abundance of every unique TCRbeta CDR3 rearrangement. For each sample, productive Simpson clonality was calculated as the square root of Simpson's diversity index over productive rearrangements. The table comes from immuneACCESS by way of TCRdb, which keeps in-frame sequences with V and J called. Part of the clones is missing from these tables; in studies checked, under half for an unresolved V gene and the rest for unknown reasons. V and J calls and clone size come straight from that table; D and trimming were deduced from the DNA. The sample includes 150,000 to 200,000 clones, with almost 80% observed a single time. Approximately 15% of the sample is taken by the ten largest.

Broader findings and caveats from the paper: Clinical and demographic metadata were provided uncurated, with the amount varying by source and participant.

CDR1 and CDR2 are drawn from the germline V gene: SNHLY, FYNNEI. Including the terminal cysteine and phenylalanine, the CDR3 comprises 15 residues. Just the 45-base CDR3 DNA is kept, in frame starting at base 1. The junction carries 11 bases between V and J, which are trimmed by 3 bases and 2 bases respectively. Points on this clone: Its binding antigen is unknown. No much larger clonotype is one base removed from it; base qualities were not supplied.

Participants in the prospective study were enrolled through a virtual design, were aged about 18 to 90 years, and lived in 24 United States geographic areas. In the prospective study, cohorts were assigned on the basis of participant-reported clinical history obtained from a screening survey and a study questionnaire. ImmuneRACE Cohort 3 recovered participants were defined by two consecutive negative NP/OP PCR tests, healthcare professional clearance, or symptom resolution. Each participant in the prospective study had whole blood, serum and a nasopharyngeal or oropharyngeal swab collected by mobile phlebotomists. Prospective study participants could optionally give additional blood draws and questionnaires over an approximately two-month period. Before DNA extraction, blood samples from the prospective study were shipped at room temperature or frozen.

Sequenced input: PBMCs or T cells enriched from blood (not recorded which). This clonotype was obtained from a woman in her fifties or sixties who had recovered from COVID-19. The chain is encoded by TRBV2 joined to TRBJ1-5; possibly the D gene is TRBD1, per 5 matching bases. The DNA sequence follows: TGTGCCAGCAGTGAGGGCGGACAAGGCAATCAGCCCCAGCATTTT. This gives the protein CASSEGGQGNQPQHF.